The rows below give T cell receptor beta chains drawn from one sample of a study of identical twins. TCRdb re-analysed the 5' RACE reads in MiXCR, keeping a single row per CDR3 protein. The data hold nearly 900,000 distinct CDR3 sequences, with roughly an eighth observed a single time. These same records also appear under a second study, on yellow fever vaccine responses in identical twins.

The sequenced sample was PBMCs. These TCRs come from a woman younger than 30 in good health. The CDR3 runs from the conserved cysteine through the conserved F or W.

v_call cdr3_aa
TRBV2 CASSWSGRAHEQFF
TRBV6-6 CASTLGQGDGYTF
TRBV12-5 CASGIAGVGEQYF
TRBV12-3/TRBV12-4 CASSRDRGFGYTF
TRBV6-5 CASSWGVQETQYF
TRBV20-1 CSARDRGYNEQFF
TRBV11-2 CASSPKQGLNGYTF
TRBV3-1 CASSQTEGRGKNIQYF
TRBV19 CASSISGTNSYEQYF
TRBV5-1 CASSSQTRGEQYF
TRBV10-3 CAISFRSEGGSITDTQYF
TRBV15 CATSRVPGGTEAFF
TRBV5-1 CASRWTGGEMFNEQFF
TRBV28 CASWDRGYGYTF
TRBV3-1 CASSHGTRRGTQYF
TRBV5-1 CASSPDGGSVGNQPQHF
TRBV5-1 CASSPQGIAGANVLTF